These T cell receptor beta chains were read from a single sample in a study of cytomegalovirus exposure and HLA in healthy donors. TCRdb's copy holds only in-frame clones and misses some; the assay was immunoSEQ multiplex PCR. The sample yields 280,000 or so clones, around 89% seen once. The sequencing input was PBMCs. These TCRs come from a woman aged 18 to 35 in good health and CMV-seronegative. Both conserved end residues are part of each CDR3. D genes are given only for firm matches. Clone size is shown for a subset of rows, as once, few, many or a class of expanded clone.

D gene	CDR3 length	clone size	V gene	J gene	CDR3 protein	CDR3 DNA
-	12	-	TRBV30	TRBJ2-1	CAWSAGLNEQFF	TGTGCCTGGAGTGCAGGGTTAAATGAGCAGTTCTTC
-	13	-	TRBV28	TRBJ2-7	CASSFAGKYEQYF	TGTGCCAGCAGTTTTGCAGGGAAGTACGAGCAGTACTTC
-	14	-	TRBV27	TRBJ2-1	CASSWGQGYNEQFF	TGTGCCAGCAGTTGGGGGCAGGGCTACAATGAGCAGTTCTTC
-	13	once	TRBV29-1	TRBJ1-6	CSVGDSYNSPLHF	TGCAGCGTAGGAGACAGTTATAATTCACCCCTCCACTTT
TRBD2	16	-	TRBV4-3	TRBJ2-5	CASSQGSSGRLGTQYF	TGCGCCAGCAGCCAAGGTTCTAGCGGGAGACTCGGGACCCAGTACTTC
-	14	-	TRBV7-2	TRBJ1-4	CASRGGAPKEKLFF	TGTGCCAGCAGAGGGGGTGCCCCTAAGGAAAAACTGTTTTTT
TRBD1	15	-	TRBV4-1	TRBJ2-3	CASSQGDSGTDTQYF	TGCGCCAGCAGCCAAGGGGACAGTGGCACAGATACGCAGTATTTT
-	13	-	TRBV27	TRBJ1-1	CASSYQGRTEAFF	TGTGCCAGCAGTTATCAGGGCCGCACTGAAGCTTTCTTT
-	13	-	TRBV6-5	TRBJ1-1	CASSQVMNTEAFF	TGTGCCAGCAGTCAGGTTATGAACACTGAAGCTTTCTTT
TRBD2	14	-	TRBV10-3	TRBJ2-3	CAITRSGKTDTQYF	TGTGCCATCACCCGGAGCGGGAAAACAGATACGCAGTATTTT